This T cell receptor beta chain was found in a study of beta chain features in type 1 diabetes. Background on the study: The study found patients and healthy donors alike in age, gender and cell yields.

Comments on this clone: Its target is unknown.

CDR3 length equals 17 residues. V was pared by 2 bases and J by 1 base, with 16 bases between. Germline V gene sequence: CDR1 LNHNV, CDR2 YYDKDF (reference sequence). Reverse transcribing all isolated RNA meant expressed TCRB transcripts were sequenced. The protocol was immunoSEQ multiplex PCR, while the TCRdb copy is restricted to in-frame clones and leaves out a portion. The table records 350,000 to 450,000 clones, about 14% of them present only once. There was one heparinised blood draw per donor, averaging roughly 110 mL. Purities in excess of 95% were seen in all sorted populations. Study-wide points: People with Type 1 diabetes carried modestly yet significantly shorter TCRB CDR3s in all four CD4+ subsets.

This receptor was obtained from a man younger than 40 in good health. V and J are TRBV15 and TRBJ2-3; a weak D match, TRBD1 (5 bases). Material for sequencing was naive CD4+ T cells from blood. CDR3: CATSRSRSMTGTDTQYF. In DNA, the CDR3 is TGTGCCACCAGCAGATCCCGCAGCATGACAGGCACAGATACGCAGTATTTT.